The present T cell receptor beta chain was sequenced within a study of spatial heterogeneity in lung cancer. At the level of the study: The donors, 70 to 80 patients with untreated early-stage non-small cell lung cancer, provided the samples. Alpha-chain sequences were consistently detected less often than beta-chain sequences.

TCRdb analysed the 5' RACE reads with MiXCR anew, one entry per CDR3 protein. Seen here are some 41,000 distinct CDR3 sequences, 10% observed once, and the top ten hold 17%. Sample time point: blood at routine non-recurrence follow-up after resection. Whole RNA obtained from tumor, nontumor lung or frozen PBMC underwent sequencing without sorting. Study-wide points: TCRs found ubiquitously expanded in tumor appeared in blood more at resection than at follow-up.

At least ten counts were recorded for this clonotype. Its antigen is not identified. Sequencing was performed on PBMCs, taken at follow-up. This receptor was taken from a female donor with early-stage non-small cell lung cancer.

CDR3 nucleotides: TGTGCCAGCAGCTTAACGACAGGACTAGCGGGGCGTCCAGATACGCAGTATTTT. This translates into CASSLTTGLAGRPDTQYF. The V and J genes are TRBV7-3 and TRBJ2-3; TRBD2 matches 12 bases. The CDR3 sequence is 18 residues long. V trimming: 0 bases; J trimming: 4 bases; junction bases outside the gene matches: 8. Germline lookup yields CDR1 SGHTA and CDR2 FQGTGA.